This passage covers 19 T cell receptor beta chains from one sample sequenced in a study of post-analysis software for immune sequencing data. Prepared TCR beta cDNA libraries contained unique molecular identifiers. Each CDR3 protein is one row after TCRdb ran MiXCR on the PCR reads. The sample shows about 820,000 distinct CDR3 sequences, around 50% of them seen only once. General study results and limits: In patients, roughly five TRBV segments were more frequent than in controls, with TRBV5-6, TRBV5-1 and TRBV20-1 among them.

The antigens for these receptors are not known. The source material was blood. The receptors shown here come from a girl between 5 and 17 years old with multiple sclerosis.

The chain couples TRBV5-1 to TRBJ1-2; TRBD1 matches at 8 bases. The ends lost 4 bases at V and 6 bases at J; junction bases unmatched: 8. Germline CDR1 SGHRS, CDR2 YFSETQ. This CDR3 is 14 amino acids long. The CDR3 DNA reads TGCGCCAGCAGCATCGGACAGGGTGAGAATGGCTACACCTTC. Encoded protein: CASSIGQGENGYTF.

This clonotype was observed a few times. V is TRBV20-1 and J is TRBJ2-7; weak D call: TRBD1 (7 bases). This CDR3 comprises 15 residues. Germline values: CDR1 DFQATT, CDR2 SNEGSKA (reference sequence). Trimming pared 0 bases from V and 6 bases from J, leaving 18 bases between. The CDR3 nucleotides are TGCAGTGCTAGAGATAGGGCAGGGGGGTCCCTCGAGCAGTACTTC. Its translation is CSARDRAGGSLEQYF.

This chain links TRBV20-1 with TRBJ2-7; 13 bases align to TRBD2. Germline-derived CDR1 and CDR2 are DFQATT and SNEGSKA (reference sequence). The CDR3 has 16 residues. With 2 bases clipped from V and 3 bases from J, the junction kept 7 bases outside the gene matches. Written as DNA, the CDR3 is TGCAGTGCTAGATCGCCCGGGACTAGCGGGGTCTACGAGCAGTACTTC. It codes for CSARSPGTSGVYEQYF.

CDR3 sequence reads: CSAGEALGTGNTQYF. The CDR3 bases are TGCAGTGCCGGTGAGGCGCTAGGGACGGGAAATACGCAGTATTTT. The rearrangement links TRBV20-1 to TRBJ2-3, with D tentatively TRBD1 or TRBD2 (5 bases each). Trimming shortened V by 6 bases and J by 7 bases, and 23 bases separated the two germline ends. The CDR3 extends over 15 amino acids. Germline lookup yields CDR1 DFQATT and CDR2 SNEGSKA (reference sequence).

This clonotype was seen only a few times. The chain joins TRBV4-1 to TRBJ1-4; D ambiguous. Trimming left V 5 bases short and J 4 bases short, with 11 bases between. CDR1 MGHRA and CDR2 YSYEKL come from the germline V gene. The CDR3 is made up of 14 amino acids. CDR3 residues: CASSYPGVNEKLFF. CDR3 DNA sequence: TGCGCCAGCAGCTACCCGGGCGTTAATGAAAAACTGTTTTTT.

This chain links TRBV5-6 with TRBJ1-2; 7 bases are shared with TRBD1. Trimming removed 4 bases from V and 9 bases from J; junction bases left unmatched: 12. Per germline, CDR1 SGHDT and CDR2 YYEEEE. This CDR3 has 14 residues. The CDR3, as DNA: TGTGCCAGCAGCCGAAACTTTGGACAGGAAAGCTACACCTTC. This sequence encodes CASSRNFGQESYTF.

This clonotype was picked up many times. One junction end disagrees with the germline gene, perhaps due to a read error. The J gene is TRBJ2-1, the V gene TRBV5-1, with TRBD2 as a possible D gene (5 bases). Germline values: CDR1 SGHRS, CDR2 YFSETQ. This CDR3 comprises 11 residues. CDR3 nucleotide sequence: TGTGCCAGCAGCTTACTAGGTGAGCAGTTCTTC. Residues: CASSLLGEQFF.

J is TRBJ1-2 and V is TRBV6-5; TRBD1 aligns across 7 bases. Germline CDR1 is MNHEY and CDR2 is SVGAGI. Trimming took 8 bases from V and 3 from J; bases not matched to a gene: 12. The CDR3 length is 15 residues. CDR3 DNA sequence: TGTGCCAGCCTCGGGGACAGTGGATTTGACTATGGCTACACCTTC. This sequence encodes CASLGDSGFDYGYTF.

In this sample, this clonotype turned up a few times. The V call is TRBV29-1, the J call TRBJ2-5, with a possible D match to TRBD1 (5 bases). V dropped 7 bases and J dropped 5 bases, with 17 bases sitting between them. The CDR3 consists of 13 residues. CDR1 and CDR2 (germline): SQVTM, ANQGSEA. As DNA, the CDR3 is TGCAGCGCTATAACAGGCTTTGGGGAGACCCAGTACTTC. Its protein product is CSAITGFGETQYF.

The chain couples TRBV12-3 or TRBV12-4 to TRBJ1-2, with a weak D call TRBD1 (5 bases). The CDR3 loop spans 14 amino acids. The ends were cut back, 3 bases at V and 6 bases at J, with 14 bases in the middle. The CDR3 loop is CASSLGRDGDGYTF. The CDR3 bases are TGTGCCAGCAGTTTGGGCAGGGATGGGGATGGCTACACCTTC.

The chain recombines TRBV5-1 with TRBJ1-1; D ambiguous. The germline gives CDR1 SGHRS, CDR2 YFSETQ. V was shortened by 0 bases and J by 1 base, with 13 bases between the two germline ends. The CDR3 runs to 16 residues. The CDR3 coding sequence is TGCGCCAGCAGCTTGGTGGGGATAGGCGGGAACACTGAAGCTTTCTTT. Residues: CASSLVGIGGNTEAFF. The full variable domain, its missing parts supplied by reference TRBV5-1 and TRBJ1-1, is KAGVTQTPRYLIKTRGQQVTLSCSPISGHRSVSWYQQTPGQGLQFLFEYFSETQRNKGNFPGRFSGRQFSNSRSEMNVSTLELGDSALYLCASSLVGIGGNTEAFFGQGTRLTVV.

The V and J genes are TRBV20-1 and TRBJ2-1; unclear D gene. The germline gives CDR1 DFQATT, CDR2 SNEGSKA (reference sequence). V dropped 3 bases and J dropped 9 bases, with 12 bases sitting between them. The CDR3 covers 12 residues. DNA of the CDR3: TGCAGTGCTAGTGTCGGTTTGGGTGAGCAGTTCTTC. Protein sequence: CSASVGLGEQFF.

V usage is TRBV5-1 and J usage is TRBJ2-3, with D perhaps matching TRBD1 (5 bases). Between the trimmed V and J ends, which lost 0 bases and 0 bases, there was a span of 8 bases. Germline V gene sequence: CDR1 SGHRS, CDR2 YFSETQ. This CDR3 has 15 amino acids. CDR3 amino acids: CASSLVRQSTDTQYF. The CDR3 DNA reads TGCGCCAGCAGCTTGGTCCGACAGAGCACAGATACGCAGTATTTT.

The rearrangement links TRBV7-2 to TRBJ1-2; D not resolved. Trimming shortened V by 5 bases and J by 6 bases, and 19 bases separated the two germline ends. CDR3 length: 15 amino acids. Germline values: CDR1 SGHTA, CDR2 FQGNSA. The CDR3 sequence is CASSPWRGVEDGYTF. The CDR3 DNA follows: TGTGCCAGCAGCCCATGGCGTGGGGTGGAAGATGGCTACACCTTC.

The chain links TRBV20-1 to TRBJ2-5; TRBD1 agrees at 8 bases. The CDR3 is 15 residues long. Per the germline V gene, CDR1 is DFQATT and CDR2 is SNEGSKA (reference sequence). V lost 6 bases and J lost 2; bases outside the gene matches: 11. The CDR3 nucleotides are TGCAGTGCGCAGGGGGCGGGTGGAGTTCAAGAGACCCAGTACTTC. Its protein is CSAQGAGGVQETQYF.

The chain has TRBV7-6 and TRBJ2-6, with D possibly TRBD2 on 5 matching bases. Germline V gene data show CDR1 as SGHVS and CDR2 as FNYEAQ. The CDR3 runs to 16 residues. V gave up 5 bases and J gave up 4 bases, with 15 bases separating them. In DNA, the CDR3 is TGTGCCAGCAGCGCTACGGGGAGTACAGGGGCCAACGTCCTGACTTTC. Its protein product is CASSATGSTGANVLTF.

The rearrangement links TRBV14 to TRBJ1-1; D is perhaps TRBD1 (6 bases). The germline V and J ends were trimmed by 2 bases and 5 bases, with 30 bases remaining between them. Germline CDR1 reads SGHDN; CDR2 reads FVKESK. This CDR3 is built from 20 residues. CDR3 residues: CASSQLNIRTAGAPRTEAFF. CDR3 DNA sequence: TGTGCCAGCAGCCAACTCAATATCAGGACAGCGGGGGCCCCGAGGACTGAAGCTTTCTTT.

The J gene is TRBJ2-1, the V gene TRBV12-5, with D possibly TRBD1 on 6 matching bases. This CDR3 is 14 amino acids long. The V end lost 7 bases, the J end lost 7 bases, and 17 bases lay between the germline ends. Germline assignment: CDR1 LGHNT and CDR2 FRNRAP. The chain's CDR3 is CASVSAQGWNEQFF. CDR3 coding DNA: TGTGCTAGTGTTTCCGCCCAGGGGTGGAATGAGCAGTTCTTC. The whole variable domain, remainder taken from reference TRBV12-5 and TRBJ2-1, is DARVTQTPRHKVTEMGQEVTMRCQPILGHNTVFWYRQTMMQGLELLAYFRNRAPLDDSGMPKDRFSAEMPDATLATLKIQPSEPRDSAVYFCASVSAQGWNEQFFGPGTRLTVL.

This clonotype was seen a handful of times. For the CDR3, the DNA is TGCAGCGTTGCACCTCGTATGGGGAACCTTTATGGCTACACCTTC. The encoded protein is CSVAPRMGNLYGYTF. The rearrangement joins TRBV29-1 to TRBJ1-2; D gene ambiguous. The CDR3 consists of 15 residues. Germline lookup yields CDR1 SQVTM and CDR2 ANQGSEA. Trimming shortened V by 4 bases and J by 5 bases, and 20 bases separated the two germline ends.